The next 23 T cell receptor beta chains were all read from a single sample in a study of control samples from healthy donors and cancer patients (dated by TCRdb to 2019 to 2021). Library preparation used the immunoSEQ multiplex PCR assay. The table comes from immuneACCESS by way of TCRdb, which keeps in-frame sequences with V and J called. Part of the clones is missing from these tables; in studies checked, under half for an unresolved V gene and the rest for unknown reasons. The sample contains some 120,000 clones, less than 95% of them found a single time. Together, the top ten hold less than 4% of the sample. Input material: blood. The source of these receptors is a man in his thirties or forties in good health.

The chain recombines TRBV6-5 with TRBJ1-5, with D perhaps TRBD1 (5 bases). CDR3 length: 12 residues. Trimming shortened V by 6 bases and J by 6 bases, and 9 bases separated the two germline ends. CDR1 and CDR2 (germline): MNHEY, SVGAGI. As DNA, the CDR3 is TGTGCCAGCAGCGCAGGGAGTCAGCCCCAGCATTTT. It codes for CASSAGSQPQHF.

The J gene is TRBJ2-1, the V gene TRBV7-8, with D perhaps TRBD1 or TRBD2 (5 bases each). CDR3 length: 19 amino acids. The germline V gene encodes CDR1 SGHVS and CDR2 FQNEAQ. Trimming took 1 base from V and 5 from J, leaving 24 bases between them. The DNA for the CDR3 is TGTGCCAGCAGCTTAGGCTGGACACGAGTGGGGACCCATCACAATGAGCAGTTCTTC. Translating it yields CASSLGWTRVGTHHNEQFF.

This clone came up once. The chain employs TRBV4-2 and TRBJ1-4, with D perhaps TRBD1 (6 bases). The CDR3 runs 18 residues. CDR1 is LGHNA and CDR2 is YNFKEQ in the germline V gene. The ends were cut back, 0 bases at V and 4 bases at J, with 18 bases in the middle. The CDR3 here is CASSQDWGGGGYNEKLFF. The CDR3 coding sequence is TGTGCCAGCAGCCAAGATTGGGGGGGCGGCGGTTATAATGAAAAACTGTTTTTT.

This chain connects TRBV4-2 to TRBJ1-5, with D perhaps TRBD1 (5 bases). The CDR3 is 16 amino acids. The V gene's germline CDR1 is LGHNA and CDR2 YNFKEQ. Trimming left V 0 bases short and J 7 bases short, with 16 bases between. CDR3 sequence: CASSQDWRQGGQPQHF. In DNA, the CDR3 is TGTGCCAGCAGCCAAGATTGGCGGCAGGGTGGCCAGCCCCAGCATTTT.

This chain joins TRBV7-8 and TRBJ1-2, with D possibly matching TRBD1 (5 bases). In germline, CDR1 is SGHVS, CDR2 FQNEAQ. Trimming took 3 bases from V and 8 from J, leaving 22 bases between them. There are 16 residues in the CDR3. The CDR3 region is CASSFGATGAKEGYTF. Written as DNA, the CDR3 is TGTGCCAGCAGCTTTGGGGCCACCGGGGCCAAAGAGGGCTACACCTTC.

The sample holds one count of this clone. The chain combines TRBV18 with TRBJ1-2; 7 positions agree with TRBD1. The CDR3 contains 15 residues. V lost 3 bases and J lost 0; bases outside the gene matches: 4. Germline lookup yields CDR1 KGHSH and CDR2 LQKENI. The chain's CDR3 is CASSPDRDANYGYTF. DNA for the CDR3: TGTGCCAGCTCACCCGACAGGGATGCTAACTATGGCTACACCTTC.

CDR3 DNA sequence: TGTGCCAGCAGTTCTTGGGGGGCGTCAACCTACGAGCAGTACTTC. It translates to CASSSWGASTYEQYF. This chain uses TRBV6-2 or TRBV6-3 with TRBJ2-7; perhaps D is TRBD1 or TRBD2 (6 bases each). CDR1 is MNHEY and CDR2 is SVGEGT in the germline V gene. The CDR3 is 15 amino acids. The V end lost 4 bases, the J end lost 2 bases, and 15 bases lay between the germline ends.

The sample holds one count of this clone. The chain links TRBV27 to TRBJ2-2; 8 bases line up with TRBD2. CDR3 length equals 18 residues. Germline V gives CDR1 MNHEY, CDR2 SMNVEV (reference sequence). The junction had 9 bases not matched to a gene; V was cut back by 0 bases and J by 3 bases. CDR3 protein: CASSLSGERGPYTGELFF. CDR3 DNA sequence: TGTGCCAGCAGTTTATCCGGTGAGCGGGGGCCATACACCGGGGAGCTGTTTTTT.

V usage is TRBV2 and J usage is TRBJ1-5; D gene uncertain. Germline lookup yields CDR1 SNHLY and CDR2 FYNNEI. V was trimmed by 6 bases and J by 0 bases, leaving 9 bases between them. The CDR3 sequence is 14 residues long. The CDR3: CASSVGNSNQPQHF. The CDR3 region has the DNA TGTGCCAGCAGCGTGGGAAATAGCAATCAGCCCCAGCATTTT. Looking up the rest from reference TRBV2 and TRBJ1-5 gives the full variable domain: EPEVTQTPSHQVTQMGQEVILRCVPISNHLYFYWYRQILGQKVEFLVSFYNNEISEKSEIFDDQFSVERPDGSNFTLKIRSTKLEDSAMYFCASSVGNSNQPQHFGDGTRLSIL.

The chain links TRBV29-1 to TRBJ2-7, with 8 bases identical to TRBD1. With V trimmed by 7 bases and J by 4 bases, 12 bases remained unmatched. The CDR3 has 14 residues. Looked up from germline, CDR1 is SQVTM and CDR2 is ANQGSEA. The CDR3 loop reads CSGRTGMGPYEQYF. In nucleotides, the CDR3 is TGCAGCGGCCGGACAGGGATGGGGCCATACGAGCAGTACTTC.

The chain has TRBV4-1 and TRBJ1-2; D perhaps matches TRBD1 (5 bases). Deletions cut 2 bases from V and 8 bases from J, with 24 bases between. This CDR3 has 17 amino acids. The germline V gene has CDR1 MGHRA and CDR2 YSYEKL. CDR3 bases: TGCGCCAGCAGCCAAAACTTCCGGGGACGGAGGTATTCCGGCTACACCTTC. It translates to CASSQNFRGRRYSGYTF.

This rearrangement joins TRBV28 to TRBJ2-7, with no clear D. This CDR3 has 13 residues. Germline V gives CDR1 MDHEN, CDR2 SYDVKM. V shed 5 bases and J shed 7 bases, with 15 bases lying between them. The CDR3 region is CASSPHGPGEQYF. CDR3 in DNA: TGTGCCAGCAGTCCTCACGGGCCCGGTGAGCAGTACTTC.

This rearrangement joins TRBV2 to TRBJ2-2; 9 bases agree with TRBD1. This CDR3 comprises 14 residues. Germline V gene data show CDR1 as SNHLY and CDR2 as FYNNEI. The J segment lost 5 bases and the V segment lost 9 bases, leaving 7 bases of the junction unmatched. The DNA for the CDR3 is TGTGCCAGTATACAGGGGGCGTTTACCGGGGAGCTGTTTTTT. Its protein is CASIQGAFTGELFF.

J is TRBJ1-6 and V is TRBV30; 7 positions agree with TRBD1. The germline gives CDR1 GTSNPN, CDR2 SVGIG (reference sequence). V shed 8 bases and J 5 bases; nucleotides not matched to a gene: 3. The CDR3 is 12 residues long. As DNA, the CDR3 is TGTGCCGGAGACAGGGATAATTCACCCCTCCACTTT. Translating it yields CAGDRDNSPLHF.

The CDR3, as DNA: TGTGCCAGCAGTGACATCTTGGGGCCCCAGCATTTT. This codes for CASSDILGPQHF. The V and J genes are TRBV28 and TRBJ1-5; D is unclear. Per the germline V gene, CDR1 is MDHEN and CDR2 is SYDVKM. The ends were cut back, 5 bases at V and 9 bases at J, with 11 bases in the middle. The CDR3 loop spans 12 amino acids.

The genes are TRBV7-9 and TRBJ1-4; 7 nucleotides agree with TRBD1. The J segment lost 7 bases and the V segment lost 6 bases, leaving 14 bases of the junction unmatched. Germline values: CDR1 SEHNR, CDR2 FQNEAQ (reference sequence). This CDR3 comprises 16 residues. The CDR3 here is CASSLPFGTDFEKLFF. In nucleotides, the CDR3 is TGTGCCAGCAGTTTACCCTTCGGGACAGATTTTGAAAAACTGTTTTTT.

The chain carries TRBV5-1 and TRBJ1-1; D gene ambiguous. The CDR3 runs to 14 residues. Trimming removed 0 bases at V and 0 bases at J, with 6 bases between. Germline CDR1 and CDR2: SGHRS and YFSETQ. The DNA for the CDR3 is TGCGCCAGCAGCTTGGAGGGCTTGAACACTGAAGCTTTCTTT. Translating it yields CASSLEGLNTEAFF. Together with reference TRBV5-1 and TRBJ1-1, the CDR3 gives the full variable domain: KAGVTQTPRYLIKTRGQQVTLSCSPISGHRSVSWYQQTPGQGLQFLFEYFSETQRNKGNFPGRFSGRQFSNSRSEMNVSTLELGDSALYLCASSLEGLNTEAFFGQGTRLTVV.

This clone came up once. CDR3 bases: TGTGCCAGCAGTGACAGGGGGCGCGGAGAACTGTTTTTT. Its translation is CASSDRGRGELFF. This chain links TRBV2 with TRBJ1-4; the match to TRBD1 covers 8 bases. Germline V gene data show CDR1 as SNHLY and CDR2 as FYNNEI. With V trimmed by 3 bases and J by 12 bases, 6 bases remained unmatched. The CDR3 has 13 residues.

The CDR3 DNA reads TGTGCCAGCAGCCAGGGACACCCCGGCGGGCAGCCCCAGCATTTT. It encodes CASSQGHPGGQPQHF. This sequence joins TRBV6-5 and TRBJ1-5; possible D gene TRBD1, 6 bases. This CDR3 region has 15 residues. V was pared by 6 bases and J by 7 bases, with 19 bases between. The germline V gene has CDR1 MNHEY and CDR2 SVGAGI.

The chain links TRBV4-3 to TRBJ2-1; TRBD1 matches 9 bases. The CDR3 consists of 16 residues. The ends lost 4 bases at V and 9 bases at J; junction bases unmatched: 13. The germline gives CDR1 LGHNA, CDR2 YSLEER. CDR3 DNA: TGCGCCAGCAGCCTAAATGCCGGGACAGGGTTTGGTGAGCAGTTCTTC. It translates to CASSLNAGTGFGEQFF.

The chain combines TRBV6-5 with TRBJ2-2, with 9 bases matching TRBD1. V lost 7 bases, J lost 5 bases, and 5 bases stayed unmatched. Per germline, CDR1 MNHEY and CDR2 SVGAGI. This CDR3 contains 14 residues. The CDR3 is CASTRTGETGELFF. The CDR3 DNA reads as TGTGCCAGCACCAGGACAGGGGAAACCGGGGAGCTGTTTTTT.

The genes are TRBV15 and TRBJ2-5; the match to TRBD2 covers 10 bases. There are 16 residues in the CDR3. The germline gives CDR1 LNHNV, CDR2 YYDKDF (reference sequence). V gave up 6 bases and J gave up 5 bases; unmatched junction bases: 12. This CDR3 is CATRSRIAGGGETQYF. The DNA of the CDR3 is TGTGCCACCAGATCGCGGATAGCGGGGGGAGGGGAGACCCAGTACTTC.

This clone showed up just once. The rearrangement joins TRBV7-9 to TRBJ2-1; TRBD2 aligns across 7 bases. Germline assignment: CDR1 SEHNR and CDR2 FQNEAQ (reference sequence). Trimming cost V 6 bases and J 5 bases; bases outside gene matches: 13. This CDR3 is built from 16 residues. The CDR3 DNA sequence: TGTGCCAGCAGTCCTAGCGGACCCGGGGCGAACAATGAGCAGTTCTTC. Protein product: CASSPSGPGANNEQFF.